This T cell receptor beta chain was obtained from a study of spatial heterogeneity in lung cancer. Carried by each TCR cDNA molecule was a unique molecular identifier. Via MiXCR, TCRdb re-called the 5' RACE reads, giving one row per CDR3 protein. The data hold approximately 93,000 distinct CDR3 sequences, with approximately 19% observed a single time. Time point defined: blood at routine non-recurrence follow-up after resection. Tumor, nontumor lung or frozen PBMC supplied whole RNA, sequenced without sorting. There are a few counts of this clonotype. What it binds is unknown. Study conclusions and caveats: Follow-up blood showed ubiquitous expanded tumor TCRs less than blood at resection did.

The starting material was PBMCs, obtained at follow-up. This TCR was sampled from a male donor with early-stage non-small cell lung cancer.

The CDR3 DNA follows: TGTGCCAGCAGTTCCCCGGGACGGAACTACGAGCAGTACTTC. Its protein is CASSSPGRNYEQYF. The chain couples TRBV6-6 to TRBJ2-7; possibly TRBD1 or TRBD2 for D (5 bases each). This CDR3 region has 14 residues. Looked up from germline, CDR1 is MNHNY and CDR2 is SVGAGI (reference sequence). V was shortened by 4 bases and J by 3 bases, with 13 bases between the two germline ends.